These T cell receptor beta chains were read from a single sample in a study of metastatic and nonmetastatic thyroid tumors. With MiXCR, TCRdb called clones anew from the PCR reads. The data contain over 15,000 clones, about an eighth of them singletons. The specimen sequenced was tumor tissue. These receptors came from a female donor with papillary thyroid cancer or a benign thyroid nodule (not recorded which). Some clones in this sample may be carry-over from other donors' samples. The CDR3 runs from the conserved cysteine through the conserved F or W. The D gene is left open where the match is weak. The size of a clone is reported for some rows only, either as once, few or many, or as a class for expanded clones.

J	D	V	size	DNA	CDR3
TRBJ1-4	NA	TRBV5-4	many	TGTGCCAGCAGCCTTCCACCGGGACACCCAAATGAAAAACTGTTTTTT	CASSLPPGHPNEKLFF
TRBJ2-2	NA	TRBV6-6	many	TGTGCCAGCAGTAAAAACTTTGTTTGGGGACTTTCAAACACCGGGGAGCTGTTTTTT	CASSKNFVWGLSNTGELFF
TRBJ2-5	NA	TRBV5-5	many	TGTGCCAGCGGGGGGCGGAGCCAAGAGACCCAGTACTTC	CASGGRSQETQYF
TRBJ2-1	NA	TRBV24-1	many	TGTGCCACCAGTGCAGGAGGGGGTTCGTACAATGAGCAGTTCTTC	CATSAGGGSYNEQFF
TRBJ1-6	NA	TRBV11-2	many	TGTGCCAGCAGCTTAATAAGGGGCTTGAATTCACCCCTCCACTTT	CASSLIRGLNSPLHF
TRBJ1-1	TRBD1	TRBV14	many	TGTGCCAGCAGCCGACAGGGTGGGAACACTGAAGCTTTCTTT	CASSRQGGNTEAFF
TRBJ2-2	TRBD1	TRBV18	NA	TGTGCCAGCTCACCGCAGGGGACAGACACCGGGGAGCTGTTTTTT	CASSPQGTDTGELFF
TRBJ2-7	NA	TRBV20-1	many	TGCAGTGCTAGACGGTTACTTTACGAGCAGTACTTC	CSARRLLYEQYF
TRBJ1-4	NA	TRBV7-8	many	TGTGCCAGCGGGGGGGGCAGGATGAATGAAAAACTGTTTTTT	CASGGGRMNEKLFF
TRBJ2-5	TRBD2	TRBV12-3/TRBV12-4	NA	TGTGCCAGCAGTTTAGTAGCTAGCGGAGAAGAGACCCAGTACTTC	CASSLVASGEETQYF
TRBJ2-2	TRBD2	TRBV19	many	TGTGCCAGTAGGCACCCTAGCGGGAGAGGGATCGGGGAGCTGTTTTTT	CASRHPSGRGIGELFF
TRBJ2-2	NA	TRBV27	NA	TGTGCCAGCAGCTTAATGCGACTAGAAAACACCGGGGAGCTGTTTTTT	CASSLMRLENTGELFF
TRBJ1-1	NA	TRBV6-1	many	TGTGCCAGCACCAGACAATGGGGAGGGGATGGAGCTTTCTTT	CASTRQWGGDGAFF
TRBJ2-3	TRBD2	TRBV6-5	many	TGTGCCAGCAAAAACCTTCTAGCGGGAGGGTCGGGAGATACGCAGTATTTT	CASKNLLAGGSGDTQYF
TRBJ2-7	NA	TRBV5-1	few	TGCGCCAGCAGCCCAAATGACCTTTCATGGTACTACGAGCAGTACTTC	CASSPNDLSWYYEQYF
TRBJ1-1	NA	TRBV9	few	TGTGCCAGCAGCGATGGGACTTTCAACACTGAAGCTTTCTTT	CASSDGTFNTEAFF
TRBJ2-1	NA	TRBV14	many	TGTGCCAGCAGCCAAGAGTCTAGCGACTCCTACAATGAGCAGTTCTTC	CASSQESSDSYNEQFF
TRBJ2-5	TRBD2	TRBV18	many	TGTGCCAGCTCAAGAGGACTAGAACTGCAAGAGACCCAGTACTTC	CASSRGLELQETQYF
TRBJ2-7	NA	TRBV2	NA	TGTGCCAGCAGTGAAGTCAGTGTCGGTCAGTACGAGCAGTACTTC	CASSEVSVGQYEQYF
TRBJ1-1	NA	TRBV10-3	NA	TGTGCCATCAGTGAGTCGATAATGGGGACTGCTGAAGCTTTCTTT	CAISESIMGTAEAFF
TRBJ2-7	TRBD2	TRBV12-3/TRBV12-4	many	TGTGCCAGCAGTTTCGTACTAGCGGGTTCGGAGCAGTACTTC	CASSFVLAGSEQYF
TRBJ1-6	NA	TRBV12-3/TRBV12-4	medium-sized	TGTGCCAGCAGTTCACAGGGTATTCGATCACCCCTCCACTTT	CASSSQGIRSPLHF
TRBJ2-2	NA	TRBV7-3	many	TGTGCCAGCAGCTCACAGGGCGGGGAGCTGTTTTTT	CASSSQGGELFF
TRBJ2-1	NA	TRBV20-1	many	TGCAGTGCTAGAGTGGCGGACCTCTTCAATGAGCAGTTCTTC	CSARVADLFNEQFF
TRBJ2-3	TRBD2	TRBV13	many	TGTGCCAGCACCTTCGACTCCCGACTAGCGGGGGGGTTGGTGGATACGCAGTATTTT	CASTFDSRLAGGLVDTQYF
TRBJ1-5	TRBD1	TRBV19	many	TGTGCCAGTAGTATTCAGGGACAGACTTATAGCAATCAGCCCCAGCATTTT	CASSIQGQTYSNQPQHF
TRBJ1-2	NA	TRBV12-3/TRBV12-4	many	TGTGCCAGCAGTTTTGAGGGAGCAGGCTATGGCTACACCTTC	CASSFEGAGYGYTF
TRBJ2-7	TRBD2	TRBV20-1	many	TGCAGTGCTTCTACCCCGGGACTAGCGGACGAGCAGTACTTC	CSASTPGLADEQYF
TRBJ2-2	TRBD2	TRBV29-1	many	TGCAGCGTTGGGGGTGGGGCCGGGGGGGTAACCGGGGAGCTGTTTTTT	CSVGGGAGGVTGELFF
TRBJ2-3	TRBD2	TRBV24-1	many	TGTGCCACCAGCCGTAGCGGGAGTGCAGATACGCAGTATTTT	CATSRSGSADTQYF
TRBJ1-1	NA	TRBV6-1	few	TGTGCCAGCAGTGAATTTGGTGGGGGAAGGGTAAACACTGAAGCTTTCTTT	CASSEFGGGRVNTEAFF
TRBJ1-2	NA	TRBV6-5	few	TGTGCCAGCAGCTACGCAGAGTCCTATGGGTACACATTC	CASSYAESYGYTF
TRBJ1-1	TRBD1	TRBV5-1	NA	TGCGCCAGCAGCTTGACAGGGGTAGGTGAAGCTTTCTTT	CASSLTGVGEAFF
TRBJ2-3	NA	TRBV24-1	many	TGTGCCACCAGTGCGGCGGACACAGATACGCAGTATTTT	CATSAADTDTQYF
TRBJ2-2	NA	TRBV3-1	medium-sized	TGTGCCAGCAGCCAGCGAGCGGAAACCGGGGAGCTGTTTTTT	CASSQRAETGELFF
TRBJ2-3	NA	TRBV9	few	TGTGCCAGCAGCATTGCCGAATCACGGGGAGATACGCAGTATTTT	CASSIAESRGDTQYF
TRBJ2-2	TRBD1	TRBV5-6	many	TGTGCCAGCAGCTTGATCGGGGACAGGGCCGGGGAGCTGTTTTTT	CASSLIGDRAGELFF
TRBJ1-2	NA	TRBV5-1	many	TGCGCCAGCAGCTGGGGGGATATGGGCTATGGCTACACCTTC	CASSWGDMGYGYTF
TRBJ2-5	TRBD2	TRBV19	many	TGTGCCAGTAGTGCACAGGGGACTAGCGGGACGTTGGGGAAAGAGACCCAGTACTTC	CASSAQGTSGTLGKETQYF
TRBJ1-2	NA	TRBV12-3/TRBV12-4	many	TGTGCCAGCAGTGGCAGTTGGTCCGGGCCGAAGATGAGAGGCTACACCTTC	CASSGSWSGPKMRGYTF
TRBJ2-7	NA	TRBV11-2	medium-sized	TGTGCCAGCAGCGCAACAGGGTGGGAGCAGTACTTC	CASSATGWEQYF
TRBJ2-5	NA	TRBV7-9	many	TGTGCCAGCAGCGAAATAGGGGAGACCCAGTACTTC	CASSEIGETQYF
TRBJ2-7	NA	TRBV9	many	TGTGCCAGCAGCGTAGCGGCAGGGCACGACGAGCAGTACTTC	CASSVAAGHDEQYF